This is a list of T cell receptor beta chains from one sample in a study of blood T cell repertoires in COVID-19. The table came from immunoSEQ multiplex PCR; TCRdb's copy has only in-frame clones and leaves some out. The repertoire has roughly 150,000 clones, approximately 90% of them found once; the top ten carry roughly 30%. Specimen: peripheral blood. Receptors were obtained from a human donor in a cohort sampled during active COVID-19. The CDR3 runs from the conserved cysteine through the conserved F or W. The order of the fields is CDR3 length, J gene, clone size, D gene, V gene, CDR3 DNA, CDR3 protein. The D gene is left open where the match is weak. Size is stated for part of the rows, as once, few or many counts, or as a class when the clone is expanded.

>17|TRBJ2-1|once|TRBD2|TRBV7-3
TGTGCCAGCAGCCCCAAGGGGGGACTAGCCTACTACAATGAGCAGTTCTTC
CASSPKGGLAYYNEQFF
>17|TRBJ2-3|few|TRBD2|TRBV27
TGTGCCAGCAGTTTATGGGTAGCGGGGGGGCGCACAGATACGCAGTATTTT
CASSLWVAGGRTDTQYF
>14|TRBJ2-3|.|.|TRBV7-2
TGTGCCAGCAGCTTACTAGGTAGCACAGATACGCAGTATTTT
CASSLLGSTDTQYF
>16|TRBJ1-5|.|.|TRBV5-5
TGTGCCAGCAGCTTGGGGGTTGGGGGCCCCCAGAGGCCCCAGCATTTT
CASSLGVGGPQRPQHF
>14|TRBJ1-6|.|.|TRBV18
TGTGCCAGCTCACCCGAGGCGGTGGGTTCACCCCTCCACTTT
CASSPEAVGSPLHF
>15|TRBJ1-5|.|.|TRBV28
TGTGCCAGCAGTTTGTCAGGTTATAGCAATCAGCCCCAGCATTTT
CASSLSGYSNQPQHF
>17|TRBJ1-4|.|TRBD1|TRBV6-2/TRBV6-3
TGTGCCAGCAGTTACCGGAATCCGGGACAGCTTAATGAAAAACTGTTTTTT
CASSYRNPGQLNEKLFF
>14|TRBJ2-3|.|.|TRBV30
TGTGCCTGGGGACGGAGCACCTTCACAGATACGCAGTATTTT
CAWGRSTFTDTQYF
>15|TRBJ1-2|once|TRBD1|TRBV3-1/TRBV3-2
TGTGCCAGCAGCCACCGGACAGGGGTTGTAGGTGGCTACACCTTC
CASSHRTGVVGGYTF
>14|TRBJ1-1|.|.|TRBV7-9
TGTGCCAGCAGCTACCAGGGACAGAACACTGAAGCTTTCTTT
CASSYQGQNTEAFF
>13|TRBJ1-2|.|.|TRBV5-5
TGTGCCAGCAGCTTGGTCGTTTCCTATGGCTACACCTTC
CASSLVVSYGYTF
>16|TRBJ2-3|.|.|TRBV10-1
TGCGCCAGCAGCGGCCATCCCGGGGGTAGCCCAGATACGCAGTATTTT
CASSGHPGGSPDTQYF
>18|TRBJ1-1|.|TRBD1|TRBV7-2
TGTGCCAGCAGCCGTCGGACAGGGCGGGTTCCACTGAACACTGAAGCTTTCTTT
CASSRRTGRVPLNTEAFF
>13|TRBJ2-1|once|.|TRBV20-1
TGCAGTGCTAGTACTAGTTCCTACAATGAGCAGTTCTTC
CSASTSSYNEQFF
>11|TRBJ2-7|.|.|TRBV7-9
TGTGCCAGTACAGGGCTCGCCGAGCAGTACTTC
CASTGLAEQYF
>14|TRBJ2-2|.|TRBD2|TRBV9
TGTGCCAGCAGCGTGTCACTAGCGACCGGGGAGCTGTTTTTT
CASSVSLATGELFF
>14|TRBJ1-5|.|.|TRBV6-2/TRBV6-3
TGTGCCAGCAGTTATACAGGGCGTAATCAGCCCCAGCATTTT
CASSYTGRNQPQHF
>17|TRBJ2-5|.|TRBD2|TRBV4-1
TGCGCCAGCAGCCGCGGACTAGCGGGGAACATGCAAGAGACCCAGTACTTC
CASSRGLAGNMQETQYF
>13|TRBJ1-2|.|TRBD1|TRBV5-1
TGCGCCAGCAGCGCAGGGACAGGCTATGGCTACACCTTC
CASSAGTGYGYTF
>15|TRBJ2-7|.|.|TRBV6-1
TGTGCCAGCAGTGAAGTGTCAACTCGGGGGTCCGAGCAGTACTTC
CASSEVSTRGSEQYF
>13|TRBJ2-1|few|.|TRBV24-1
TGTGCCACCAGTGAGCGTACTAGAGATGAGCAGTTCTTC
CATSERTRDEQFF
>12|TRBJ1-1|.|.|TRBV19
TGTGCCAGTAGAACAGGGAGCGCTGAAGCTTTCTTT
CASRTGSAEAFF